These 4 T cell receptor beta chains originate from one sample sequenced in a study of blood T cell repertoires in COVID-19. The assay was immunoSEQ multiplex PCR, and TCRdb's table has in-frame clones only and misses some. The top ten clones hold around 1.2% of a sample with about 300,000 clones, approximately 86% of them seen once. Specimen: peripheral blood. The receptor source for this set is a man aged 70-80 years with acute or convalescent COVID-19.

The genes are TRBV4-3 and TRBJ2-7; D is perhaps TRBD2 (5 bases). V was trimmed by 0 bases and J by 3 bases, leaving 9 bases between them. Per the germline V gene, CDR1 is LGHNA and CDR2 is YSLEER. The CDR3 covers 14 residues. The CDR3 sequence: CASSQERTDYEQYF. The CDR3 DNA sequence: TGCGCCAGCAGCCAAGAACGGACTGACTACGAGCAGTACTTC.

This chain links TRBV7-3 with TRBJ2-1; 13 nucleotides line up with TRBD2. J lost 5 bases, V lost 4 bases, and 2 bases had no gene match. CDR3 length: 15 amino acids. Germline V gene lookup returns CDR1 SGHTA and CDR2 FQGTGA. CDR3 sequence (DNA): TGTGCCAGCAGCTATGGGACTAGCGGGGACAATGAGCAGTTCTTC. This codes for CASSYGTSGDNEQFF.

This chain uses TRBV28 with TRBJ1-5; TRBD1 matches at 9 bases. Germline V CDR1 and CDR2: MDHEN, SYDVKM. The ends lost 5 bases at V and 7 bases at J; junction bases unmatched: 12. CDR3 length equals 16 residues. DNA for the CDR3: TGTGCCAGCAGTCGAGGGGGACAGGGAAGGGAACAGCCCCAGCATTTT. It is translated as CASSRGGQGREQPQHF. The full variable domain, its missing parts supplied by reference TRBV28 and TRBJ1-5, is DVKVTQSSRYLVKRTGEKVFLECVQDMDHENMFWYRQDPGLGLRLIYFSYDVKMKEKGDIPEGYSVSREKKERFSLILESASTNQTSMYLCASSRGGQGREQPQHFGDGTRLSIL.

V gene TRBV2 combines with J gene TRBJ1-2; 9 bases match TRBD1. This CDR3 has 13 amino acids. Germline CDR1 and CDR2: SNHLY and FYNNEI. Trimming cost V 5 bases and J 8 bases; bases outside gene matches: 6. CDR3 nucleotides: TGTGCCAGCAGTCCCGGGACAGGGTGGGGCTACACCTTC. As protein: CASSPGTGWGYTF.